This T cell receptor beta chain comes out of a study of CD8+ T cells in alopecia areata. Findings and limits, study-wide: Especially in alopecia totalis/universalis, lesional scalp showed greater clonality than normal scalp did. Resident alphabeta T-cell populations of normal skin are likewise subject to sequencing in scalp samples.

Punch biopsies of lesional scalp, plus peripheral blood, were taken from alopecia areata patients. V was clipped by 3 bases and J by 4 bases, with 4 bases between them. Germline V gene data show CDR1 as MGHDK and CDR2 as SYGVNS. The CDR3 spans 12 residues. RNA was isolated and reverse transcribed to cDNA, the sequencing template. Method: immunoSEQ multiplex PCR; TCRdb's copy keeps in-frame clones and lacks some. The sample lists tens of thousands of clones, roughly 51% occurring once. This clone occurred once. Its antigen is undetermined. Specimen: NKG2D-high CD8+ T cells sorted from blood. This chain uses TRBV25-1 with TRBJ2-1; no clear D gene. The sequence came from a human donor with alopecia areata. Here the CDR3 DNA reads TGTGCCAGCAGTGACAGTTACAATGAGCAGTTCTTC. Translating gives CASSDSYNEQFF.